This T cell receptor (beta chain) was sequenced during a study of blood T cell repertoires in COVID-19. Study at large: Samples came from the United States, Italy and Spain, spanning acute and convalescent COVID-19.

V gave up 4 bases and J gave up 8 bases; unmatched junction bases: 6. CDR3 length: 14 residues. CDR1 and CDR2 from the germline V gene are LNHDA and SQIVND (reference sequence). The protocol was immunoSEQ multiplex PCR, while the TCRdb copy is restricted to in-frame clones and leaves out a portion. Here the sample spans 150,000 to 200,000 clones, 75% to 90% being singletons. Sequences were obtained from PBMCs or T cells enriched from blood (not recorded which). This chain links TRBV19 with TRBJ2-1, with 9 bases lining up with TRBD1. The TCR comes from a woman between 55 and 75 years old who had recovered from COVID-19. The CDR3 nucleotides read TGTGCCAGTAGTAGGGACAGGGAGGCGGATGAGCAGTTCTTC. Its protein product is CASSRDREADEQFF.